The 23 T cell receptor beta chains below come from one sample, sequenced in a study of patients and donors after allogeneic stem cell transplantation. TCRdb ran MiXCR on the RT-PCR reads and lists one entry per CDR3 protein. The sample lists approximately 220,000 distinct CDR3 sequences; around two fifths were seen once. The sequencing sample was made of blood, either unsorted or a sorted T cell fraction (not recorded which). These TCRs come from a human donor who was either an allogeneic HSCT recipient or a stem cell or donor lymphocyte infusion donor (not recorded which). It is not recorded whose cells these are; they may come from a transplant donor.

V usage is TRBV12-3 or TRBV12-4 and J usage is TRBJ1-6; TRBD1 might be the D (5 bases). The CDR3 sequence is 14 residues long. V was trimmed by 6 bases and J by 11 bases, leaving 17 bases between them. CDR3 in amino acids: CASSATGHSAPLHF. The CDR3 DNA reads as TGTGCCAGCAGCGCCACAGGTCACTCTGCACCCCTCCACTTT.

The table lists this clonotype with a few counts. Here the CDR3 DNA reads TGTGCCAGCAGTCCCCGTGCCTTATACGAGCAGTACTTC. Residues: CASSPRALYEQYF. This chain uses TRBV6-5 with TRBJ2-7; D remains unclear. V lost 5 bases to trimming and J lost 4 bases, with 12 bases between them. CDR1 is MNHEY and CDR2 is SVGAGI in the germline V gene. This CDR3 spans 13 amino acids.

This clonotype was picked up a small number of times. The rearrangement uses TRBV5-1 and TRBJ1-1; perhaps TRBD1 as D (5 bases). Germline CDR1 is SGHRS and CDR2 is YFSETQ. The CDR3 runs 15 residues. V was pared by 4 bases and J by 1 base, with 14 bases between. The CDR3 sequence is CASSLSGRANTEAFF. The CDR3 nucleotides read TGCGCCAGCAGCCTGAGTGGCAGGGCGAACACTGAAGCTTTCTTT.

The V and J genes are TRBV7-2 and TRBJ1-2; maybe TRBD1 (5 bases). Trimming cost V 5 bases and J 8 bases, with 21 bases left between them. The CDR3 consists of 15 residues. CDR1 and CDR2 (germline): SGHTA, FQGNSA. The CDR3 nucleotides read TGTGCCAGCAGCCCCTGGGGCCCTGCCCGACAGGGCTACACCTTC. The encoded protein is CASSPWGPARQGYTF.

This chain links TRBV6-5 with TRBJ1-1; the D gene is possibly TRBD1 (6 bases). Germline CDR1 reads MNHEY; CDR2 reads SVGAGI. The CDR3 runs to 13 residues. With 0 bases removed from V and 4 bases from J, the gap between germline ends came to 6 bases. The chain's CDR3 is CASSYSGGTEAFF. In DNA form, the CDR3 reads TGTGCCAGCAGTTACTCAGGGGGCACTGAAGCTTTCTTT.

The sample holds a few counts of this clonotype. This chain links TRBV7-6 with TRBJ1-2, with 11 bases that match TRBD1. Germline CDR1 is SGHVS and CDR2 is FNYEAQ. V shed 5 bases and J 4 bases; nucleotides not matched to a gene: 6. The CDR3 length is 15 residues. The CDR3 DNA reads TGTGCCAGCAGCCCGGGACAGGGGGTTTTCTATGGCTACACCTTC. Its protein product is CASSPGQGVFYGYTF. Full variable domain (rest looked up from reference TRBV7-6 and TRBJ1-2): GAGVSQSPRYKVTKRGQDVALRCDPISGHVSLYWYRQALGQGPEFLTYFNYEAQQDKSGLPNDRFSAERPEGSISTLTIQRTEQRDSAMYRCASSPGQGVFYGYTFGSGTRLTVV.

This rearrangement joins TRBV5-1 to TRBJ1-4; no definite D call. Germline CDR1 and CDR2: SGHRS and YFSETQ. The CDR3 covers 15 residues. V gave up 0 bases and J gave up 2 bases, with 8 bases separating them. In DNA form, the CDR3 reads TGCGCCAGCAGCTTGGCCATGGGGACTAATGAAAAACTGTTTTTT. Translation gives CASSLAMGTNEKLFF.

The chain is built from TRBV2 and TRBJ1-2; a weak D match, TRBD1 (6 bases). Germline CDR1 reads SNHLY; CDR2 reads FYNNEI. The CDR3 consists of 16 residues. V lost 4 bases and J 2 bases, leaving 17 bases between the germline ends. CDR3 loop: CASSGDRLQGNYGYTF. CDR3 coding DNA: TGTGCCAGCAGTGGAGATAGGTTACAGGGAAACTATGGCTACACCTTC.

The J gene is TRBJ2-1, the V gene TRBV7-3; 8 bases fit TRBD1. The CDR3 is 16 residues long. V was clipped by 5 bases and J by 7 bases; unmatched bases: 13. Germline-derived CDR1 and CDR2 are SGHTA and FQGTGA. CDR3 in amino acids: CASSPNLWTGMNEQFF. The CDR3 DNA follows: TGTGCCAGCAGCCCGAACCTCTGGACAGGGATGAATGAGCAGTTCTTC.

This clonotype was detected a few times. The chain uses TRBV10-3 and TRBJ1-2; TRBD1 is a possible D gene (5 bases). Trimming cost V 3 bases and J 3 bases, with 8 bases left between them. The CDR3 totals 13 residues. CDR1 and CDR2 from the germline V gene are ENHRY and SYGVKD. The CDR3 coding sequence is TGTGCCATCAGTGACGGGACGGACTATGGCTACACCTTC. This translates into CAISDGTDYGYTF.

In its sample, this clonotype was seen once. The J gene is TRBJ2-1, the V gene TRBV29-1, with 7 bases matching TRBD1. This CDR3 has 18 amino acids. Trimming removed 0 bases from V and 5 bases from J; junction bases left unmatched: 16. CDR1 is SQVTM, CDR2 ANQGSEA, per germline. DNA of the CDR3: TGCAGCGTTGAAGATCTCTCCTTGGGACAGCTTAAGAACAATGAGCAGTTCTTC. It yields the protein CSVEDLSLGQLKNNEQFF.

The chain links TRBV5-1 to TRBJ2-3, with D perhaps matching TRBD1 (6 bases). V lost 4 bases, J lost 6 bases, and 15 bases lay in between. Germline V gene data show CDR1 as SGHRS and CDR2 as YFSETQ. The CDR3 contains 14 residues. In nucleotides, the CDR3 is TGCGCCAGCAGCCGCGGACAGTCGTGGGATACGCAGTATTTT. It is translated as CASSRGQSWDTQYF.

The sample holds a few counts of this clonotype. The CDR3 is CASSQVRQGGYGYTF. The CDR3 region has the DNA TGTGCCAGCAGCCAAGTACGGCAGGGAGGATATGGCTACACCTTC. The gene calls are TRBV3-1 and TRBJ1-2; D possibly corresponds to TRBD1 (5 bases). This CDR3 is 15 amino acids long. V was shortened by 1 base and J by 5 bases, with 14 bases between the two germline ends. Germline assignment: CDR1 LGHDT and CDR2 YNNKEL (reference sequence).

The chain recombines TRBV28 with TRBJ1-3; unclear D gene. Trimming pared 6 bases from V and 0 bases from J, leaving 9 bases between. This CDR3 region has 14 residues. Germline assignment: CDR1 MDHEN and CDR2 SYDVKM. In nucleotides, the CDR3 is TGTGCCAGCAGCCGACTCTCCTCTGGAAACACCATATATTTT. It specifies CASSRLSSGNTIYF.

This clonotype has a handful of counts. V gene TRBV5-5 combines with J gene TRBJ1-2, with TRBD1 matching over 8 bases. The CDR3 has 15 residues. Germline values: CDR1 SGHKS, CDR2 YYEKEE (reference sequence). V gave up 0 bases and J gave up 6 bases; unmatched junction bases: 7. The CDR3 DNA is TGTGCCAGCAGCTTGGTATTTGCAGGGGGCGATGGCTACACCTTC. This gives the protein CASSLVFAGGDGYTF.

The chain employs TRBV5-1 and TRBJ2-7, with D perhaps matching TRBD2 (5 bases). Deletions cut 0 bases from V and 5 bases from J, with 6 bases between. Germline loops: CDR1 SGHRS, CDR2 YFSETQ. This CDR3 spans 12 amino acids. CDR3 in amino acids: CASSLAGNEQYF. The CDR3 bases are TGCGCCAGCAGCTTGGCGGGAAACGAGCAGTACTTC.

J is TRBJ2-3 and V is TRBV2; maybe TRBD2 (6 bases). There are 12 residues in the CDR3. Germline V gives CDR1 SNHLY, CDR2 FYNNEI. V lost 6 bases, J lost 4 bases, and 8 bases lay in between. CDR3: CASRREADTQYF. The CDR3 DNA reads as TGTGCCAGCAGGAGGGAGGCAGATACGCAGTATTTT.

Many counts were recorded for this clonotype. This chain uses TRBV13 with TRBJ1-5; D remains unclear. The CDR3 is 14 residues long. V was pared by 0 bases and J by 4 bases, with 7 bases between. Germline lookup yields CDR1 PRHDT and CDR2 FYEKMQ (reference sequence). CDR3 in DNA: TGTGCCAGCAGCTTAGGTGGGGTTAATCAGCCCCAGCATTTT. Translation gives CASSLGGVNQPQHF.

The chain recombines TRBV2 with TRBJ1-5; D unclear. The CDR3 length is 11 residues. Trimming pared 5 bases from V and 5 bases from J, leaving 4 bases between. The germline CDR1 and CDR2 sequences are SNHLY and FYNNEI. CDR3 protein: CASSLDQPQHF. In DNA, the CDR3 is TGTGCCAGCAGTTTGGATCAGCCCCAGCATTTT. The whole variable domain, filled in from reference TRBV2 and TRBJ1-5, reads EPEVTQTPSHQVTQMGQEVILRCVPISNHLYFYWYRQILGQKVEFLVSFYNNEISEKSEIFDDQFSVERPDGSNFTLKIRSTKLEDSAMYFCASSLDQPQHFGDGTRLSIL.

This clonotype has just a few counts. CDR3 nucleotides: TGTGCCAGCACAATGAACACTGAAGCTTTCTTT. This translates into CASTMNTEAFF. The chain employs TRBV12-3 or TRBV12-4 and TRBJ1-1, with D uncertain. Trimming cost V 7 bases and J 0 bases, with 3 bases left between them. CDR3 length: 11 residues.

The rearrangement uses TRBV18 and TRBJ1-1; D gene uncertain. CDR3 length: 15 amino acids. Trimming shortened V by 0 bases and J by 4 bases, and 12 bases separated the two germline ends. Germline lookup yields CDR1 KGHSH and CDR2 LQKENI. The CDR3 loop is CASSPPWDDGTEAFF. For the CDR3, the DNA is TGTGCCAGCTCACCACCGTGGGATGATGGCACTGAAGCTTTCTTT.

This rearrangement joins TRBV29-1 to TRBJ1-6; a possible D gene is TRBD1 (5 bases). The CDR3 totals 16 residues. The ends were cut back, 4 bases at V and 0 bases at J, with 13 bases in the middle. CDR1 SQVTM and CDR2 ANQGSEA come from the germline V gene. This CDR3 is CSVGRRDNSYNSPLHF. The CDR3 DNA follows: TGCAGCGTTGGGCGCAGGGATAACTCCTATAATTCACCCCTCCACTTT.

The chain uses TRBV5-1 and TRBJ1-1, with TRBD1 matching 7 bases. From germline, CDR1 is SGHRS and CDR2 YFSETQ. The junction had 2 bases not matched to a gene; V was cut back by 6 bases and J by 0 bases. The CDR3 totals 13 residues. The CDR3 region is CASKDRMNTEAFF. The CDR3 nucleotides are TGCGCCAGCAAGGACAGGATGAACACTGAAGCTTTCTTT.